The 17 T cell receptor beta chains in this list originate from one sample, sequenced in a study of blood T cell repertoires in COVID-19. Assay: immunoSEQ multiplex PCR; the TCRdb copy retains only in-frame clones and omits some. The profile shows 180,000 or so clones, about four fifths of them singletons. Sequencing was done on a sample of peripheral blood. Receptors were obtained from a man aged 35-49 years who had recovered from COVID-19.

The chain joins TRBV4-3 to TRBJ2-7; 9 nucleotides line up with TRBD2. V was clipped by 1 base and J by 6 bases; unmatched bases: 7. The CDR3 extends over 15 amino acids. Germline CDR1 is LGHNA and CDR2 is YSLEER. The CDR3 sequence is CASSQGGGRALEQYF. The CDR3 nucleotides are TGCGCCAGCAGCCAAGGGGGCGGGAGGGCCCTCGAGCAGTACTTC.

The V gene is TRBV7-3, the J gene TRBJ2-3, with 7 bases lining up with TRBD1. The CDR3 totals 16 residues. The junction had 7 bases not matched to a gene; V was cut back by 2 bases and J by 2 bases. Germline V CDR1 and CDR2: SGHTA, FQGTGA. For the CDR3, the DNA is TGTGCCAGCAGCTTACACCCCGGGACAGCCACAGATACGCAGTATTTT. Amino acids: CASSLHPGTATDTQYF.

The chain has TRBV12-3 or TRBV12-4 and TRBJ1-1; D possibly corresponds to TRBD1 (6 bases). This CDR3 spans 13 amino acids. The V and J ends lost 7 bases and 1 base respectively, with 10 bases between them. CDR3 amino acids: CASTGGANTEAFF. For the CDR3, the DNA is TGTGCCAGCACGGGGGGGGCGAACACTGAAGCTTTCTTT.

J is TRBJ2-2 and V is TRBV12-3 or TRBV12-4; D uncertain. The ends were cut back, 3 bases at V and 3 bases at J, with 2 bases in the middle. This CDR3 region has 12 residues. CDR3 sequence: CASSFDTGELFF. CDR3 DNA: TGTGCCAGCAGTTTCGACACCGGGGAGCTGTTTTTT.

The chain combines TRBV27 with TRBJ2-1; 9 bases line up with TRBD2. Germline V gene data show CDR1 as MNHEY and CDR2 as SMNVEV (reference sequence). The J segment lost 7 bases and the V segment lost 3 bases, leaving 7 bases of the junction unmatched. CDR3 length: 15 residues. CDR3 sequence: CASSFIAGVGNEQFF. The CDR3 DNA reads TGTGCCAGCAGTTTTATAGCGGGAGTTGGAAATGAGCAGTTCTTC.

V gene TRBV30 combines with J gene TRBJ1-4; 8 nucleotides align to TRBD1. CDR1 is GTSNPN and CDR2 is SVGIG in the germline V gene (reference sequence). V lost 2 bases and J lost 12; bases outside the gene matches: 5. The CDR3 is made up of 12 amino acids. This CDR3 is CAWSFGQGQLFF. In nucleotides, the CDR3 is TGTGCCTGGAGTTTCGGACAGGGCCAACTGTTTTTT.

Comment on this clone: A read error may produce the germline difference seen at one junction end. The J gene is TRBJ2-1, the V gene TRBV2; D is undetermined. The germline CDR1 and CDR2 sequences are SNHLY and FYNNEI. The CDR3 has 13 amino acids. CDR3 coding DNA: TGTGCCGGGCAGGCTTTGCCCTACAATGAACAGTTCTTC. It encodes CAGQALPYNEQFF.

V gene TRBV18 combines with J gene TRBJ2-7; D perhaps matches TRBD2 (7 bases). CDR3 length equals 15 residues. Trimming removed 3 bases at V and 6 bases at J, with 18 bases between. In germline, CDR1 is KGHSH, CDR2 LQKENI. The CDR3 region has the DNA TGTGCCAGCTCACCCGGAAGTACAGGGAGGGGCGAGCAGTACTTC. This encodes CASSPGSTGRGEQYF.

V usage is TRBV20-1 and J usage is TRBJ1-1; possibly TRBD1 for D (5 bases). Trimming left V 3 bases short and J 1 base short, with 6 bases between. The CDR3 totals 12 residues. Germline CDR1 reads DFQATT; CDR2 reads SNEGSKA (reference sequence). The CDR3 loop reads CSASRGNTEAFF. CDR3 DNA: TGCAGTGCTAGTAGGGGGAACACTGAAGCTTTCTTT.

Here the CDR3 DNA reads TGCGCCAGCAGCCAAGGTGGGGACAGTCAGTATGGCTACACCTTC. Encoded protein: CASSQGGDSQYGYTF. The rearrangement joins TRBV4-3 to TRBJ1-2, with 7 bases identical to TRBD1. This CDR3 region has 15 residues. V lost 1 base and J lost 5; bases outside the gene matches: 7. Germline V gene sequence: CDR1 LGHNA, CDR2 YSLEER.

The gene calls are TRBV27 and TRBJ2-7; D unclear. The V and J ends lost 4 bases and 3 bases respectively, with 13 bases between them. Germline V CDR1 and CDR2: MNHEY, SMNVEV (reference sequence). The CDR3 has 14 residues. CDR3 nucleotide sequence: TGTGCCAGCAGTTCAGGTCTCATCGACTACGAGCAGTACTTC. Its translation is CASSSGLIDYEQYF.

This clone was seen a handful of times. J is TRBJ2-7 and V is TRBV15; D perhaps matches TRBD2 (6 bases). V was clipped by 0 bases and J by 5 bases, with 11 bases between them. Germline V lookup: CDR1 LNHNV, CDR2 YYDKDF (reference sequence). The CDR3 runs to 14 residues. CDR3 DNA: TGTGCCACCAGCAGAGATCGGGGGAGGAACGAGCAGTACTTC. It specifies CATSRDRGRNEQYF.

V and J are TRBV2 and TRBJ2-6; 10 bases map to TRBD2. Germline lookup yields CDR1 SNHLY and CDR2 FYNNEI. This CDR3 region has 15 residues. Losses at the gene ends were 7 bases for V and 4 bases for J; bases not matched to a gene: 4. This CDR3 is CASTTGLAGANVLTF. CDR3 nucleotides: TGTGCCAGCACTACGGGACTAGCGGGGGCCAACGTCCTGACTTTC.

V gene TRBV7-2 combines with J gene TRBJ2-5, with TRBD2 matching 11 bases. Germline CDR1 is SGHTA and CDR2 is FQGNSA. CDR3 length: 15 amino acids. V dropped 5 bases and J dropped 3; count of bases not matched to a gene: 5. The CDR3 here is CASSILAGGKETQYF. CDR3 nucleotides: TGTGCCAGCAGCATTCTAGCGGGGGGCAAAGAGACCCAGTACTTC.

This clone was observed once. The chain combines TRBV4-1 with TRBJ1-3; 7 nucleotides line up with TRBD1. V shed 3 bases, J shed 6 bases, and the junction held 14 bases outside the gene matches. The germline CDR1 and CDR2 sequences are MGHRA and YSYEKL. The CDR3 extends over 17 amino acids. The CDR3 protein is CASSQSQLDRAENTIYF. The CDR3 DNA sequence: TGCGCCAGCAGCCAGAGTCAGCTCGACAGGGCAGAAAACACCATATATTTT.

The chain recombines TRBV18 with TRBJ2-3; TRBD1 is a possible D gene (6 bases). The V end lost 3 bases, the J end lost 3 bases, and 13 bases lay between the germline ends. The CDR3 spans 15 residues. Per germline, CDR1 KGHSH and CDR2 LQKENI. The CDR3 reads CASSPRTVQTDTQYF. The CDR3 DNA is TGTGCCAGCTCACCCAGGACAGTACAAACAGATACGCAGTATTTT.

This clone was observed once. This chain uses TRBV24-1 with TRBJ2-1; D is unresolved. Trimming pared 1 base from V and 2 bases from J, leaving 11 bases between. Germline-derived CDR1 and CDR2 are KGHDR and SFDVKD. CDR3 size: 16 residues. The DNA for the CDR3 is TGTGCCACCAGTGATTTAAAGTCCTACCCCTACAATGAGCAGTTCTTC. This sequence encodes CATSDLKSYPYNEQFF.